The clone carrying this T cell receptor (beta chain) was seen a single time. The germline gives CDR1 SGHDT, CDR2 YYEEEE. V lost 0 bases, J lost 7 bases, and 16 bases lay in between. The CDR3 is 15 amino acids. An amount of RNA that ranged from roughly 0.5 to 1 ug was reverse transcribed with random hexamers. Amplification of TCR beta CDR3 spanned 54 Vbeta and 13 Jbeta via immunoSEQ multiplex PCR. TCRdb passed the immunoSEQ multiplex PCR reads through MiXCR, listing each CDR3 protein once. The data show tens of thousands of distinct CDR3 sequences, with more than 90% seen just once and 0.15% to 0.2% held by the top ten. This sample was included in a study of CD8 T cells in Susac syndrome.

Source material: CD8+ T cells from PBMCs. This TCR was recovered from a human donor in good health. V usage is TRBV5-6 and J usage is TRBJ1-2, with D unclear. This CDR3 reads CASSLVVGSRSGYTF. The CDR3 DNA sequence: TGTGCCAGCAGCTTGGTTGTCGGTTCAAGAAGTGGCTACACCTTC.